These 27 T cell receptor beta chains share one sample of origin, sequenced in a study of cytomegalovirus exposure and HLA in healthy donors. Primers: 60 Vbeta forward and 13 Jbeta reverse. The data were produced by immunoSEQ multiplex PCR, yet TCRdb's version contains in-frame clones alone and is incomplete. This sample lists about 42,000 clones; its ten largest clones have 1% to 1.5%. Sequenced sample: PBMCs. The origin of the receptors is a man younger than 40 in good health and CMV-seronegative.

CDR3 bases: TGTGCCAGCAGCGTAGGCCCTCACTTGGATTCACCCCTCCACTTT. It translates to CASSVGPHLDSPLHF. The V call is TRBV9, the J call TRBJ1-6, with unresolved D. V was trimmed by 0 bases and J by 8 bases, leaving 12 bases between them. The V gene's germline CDR1 is SGDLS and CDR2 YYNGEE. There are 15 residues in the CDR3.

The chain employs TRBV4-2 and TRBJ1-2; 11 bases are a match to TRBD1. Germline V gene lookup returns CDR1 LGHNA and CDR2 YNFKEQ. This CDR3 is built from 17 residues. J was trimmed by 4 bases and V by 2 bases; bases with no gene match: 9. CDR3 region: CASSQSSGTGGAYGYTF. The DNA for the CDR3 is TGTGCCAGCAGCCAATCCTCCGGGACAGGGGGGGCCTATGGCTACACCTTC.

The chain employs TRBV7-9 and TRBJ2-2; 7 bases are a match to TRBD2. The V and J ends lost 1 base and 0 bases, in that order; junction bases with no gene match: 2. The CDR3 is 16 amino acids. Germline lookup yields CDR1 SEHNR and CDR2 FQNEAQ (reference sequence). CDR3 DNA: TGTGCCAGCAGCTTAGTCCTAGCGGCGAACACCGGGGAGCTGTTTTTT. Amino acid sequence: CASSLVLAANTGELFF.

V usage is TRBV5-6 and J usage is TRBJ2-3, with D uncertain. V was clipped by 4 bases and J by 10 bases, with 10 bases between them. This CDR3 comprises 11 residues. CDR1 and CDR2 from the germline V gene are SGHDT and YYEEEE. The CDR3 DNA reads TGTGCCAGCAGCGGGCTGGGTCCGCAGTATTTT. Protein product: CASSGLGPQYF. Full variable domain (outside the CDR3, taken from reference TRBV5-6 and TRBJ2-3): DAGVTQSPTHLIKTRGQQVTLRCSPKSGHDTVSWYQQALGQGPQFIFQYYEEEERQRGNFPDRFSGHQFPNYSSELNVNALLLGDSALYLCASSGLGPQYFGPGTRLTVL.

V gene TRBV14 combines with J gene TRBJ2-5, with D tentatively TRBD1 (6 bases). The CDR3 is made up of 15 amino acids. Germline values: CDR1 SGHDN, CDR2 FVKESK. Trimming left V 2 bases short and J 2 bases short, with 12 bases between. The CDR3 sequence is CASSQLEGVQETQYF. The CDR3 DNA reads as TGTGCCAGCAGCCAACTTGAGGGGGTGCAAGAGACCCAGTACTTC.

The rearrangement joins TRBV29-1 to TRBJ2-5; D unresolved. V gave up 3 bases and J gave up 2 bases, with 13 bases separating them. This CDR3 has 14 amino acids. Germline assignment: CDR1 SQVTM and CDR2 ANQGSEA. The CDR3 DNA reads TGCAGCGTTGACGGCGGAATACTTCAAGAGACCCAGTACTTC. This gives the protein CSVDGGILQETQYF.

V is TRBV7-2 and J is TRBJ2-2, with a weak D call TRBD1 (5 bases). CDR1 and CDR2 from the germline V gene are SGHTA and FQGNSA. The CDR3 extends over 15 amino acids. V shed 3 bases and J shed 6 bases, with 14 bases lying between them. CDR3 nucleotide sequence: TGTGCCAGCAGCTTTGGCAGGGTTGCATCCGGGGAGCTGTTTTTT. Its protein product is CASSFGRVASGELFF.

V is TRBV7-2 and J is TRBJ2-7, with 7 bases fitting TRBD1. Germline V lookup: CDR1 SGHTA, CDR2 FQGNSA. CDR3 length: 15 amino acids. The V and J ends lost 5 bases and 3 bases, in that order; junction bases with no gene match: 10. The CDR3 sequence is CASSLVTGEFYEQYF. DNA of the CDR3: TGTGCCAGCAGCCTTGTCACAGGGGAATTCTACGAGCAGTACTTC.

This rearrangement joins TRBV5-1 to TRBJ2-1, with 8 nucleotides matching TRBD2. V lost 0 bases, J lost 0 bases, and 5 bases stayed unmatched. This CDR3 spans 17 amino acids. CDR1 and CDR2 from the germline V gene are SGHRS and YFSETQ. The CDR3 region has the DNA TGCGCCAGCAGCTTGGGGCTAGCGGGCCGCTCCTACAATGAGCAGTTCTTC. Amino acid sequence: CASSLGLAGRSYNEQFF.

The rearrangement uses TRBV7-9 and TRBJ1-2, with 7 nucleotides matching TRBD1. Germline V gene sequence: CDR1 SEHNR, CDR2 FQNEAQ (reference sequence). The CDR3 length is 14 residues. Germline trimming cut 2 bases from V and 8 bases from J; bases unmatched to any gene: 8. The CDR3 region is CASSLPGQAVGYTF. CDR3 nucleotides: TGTGCCAGCAGCTTACCCGGACAGGCCGTAGGCTACACCTTC.

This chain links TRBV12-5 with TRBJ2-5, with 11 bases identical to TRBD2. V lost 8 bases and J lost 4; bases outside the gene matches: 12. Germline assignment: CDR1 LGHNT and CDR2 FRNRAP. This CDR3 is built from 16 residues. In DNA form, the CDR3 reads TGTGCTAGTACCGAGGGCCTAGCGGGAGGTTTAGAGACCCAGTACTTC. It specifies CASTEGLAGGLETQYF.

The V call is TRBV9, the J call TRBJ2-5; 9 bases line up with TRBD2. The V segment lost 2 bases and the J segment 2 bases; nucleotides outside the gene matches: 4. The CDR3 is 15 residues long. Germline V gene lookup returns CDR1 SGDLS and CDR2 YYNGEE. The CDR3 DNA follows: TGTGCCAGCAGCGTCTTAGCGGGAGAACAAGAGACCCAGTACTTC. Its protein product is CASSVLAGEQETQYF.

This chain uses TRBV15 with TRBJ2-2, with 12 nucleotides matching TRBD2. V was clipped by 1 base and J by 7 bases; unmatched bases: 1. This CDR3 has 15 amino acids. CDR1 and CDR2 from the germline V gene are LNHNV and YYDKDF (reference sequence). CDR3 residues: CATSRGLAGDGELFF. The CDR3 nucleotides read TGTGCCACCAGCAGAGGACTAGCGGGAGACGGGGAGCTGTTTTTT.

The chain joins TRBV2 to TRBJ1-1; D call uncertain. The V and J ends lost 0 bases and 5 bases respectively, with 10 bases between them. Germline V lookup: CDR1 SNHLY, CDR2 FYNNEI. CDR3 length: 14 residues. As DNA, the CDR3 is TGTGCCAGCAGTGAAGCTGAGGCCCGGACTGAAGCTTTCTTT. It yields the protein CASSEAEARTEAFF.

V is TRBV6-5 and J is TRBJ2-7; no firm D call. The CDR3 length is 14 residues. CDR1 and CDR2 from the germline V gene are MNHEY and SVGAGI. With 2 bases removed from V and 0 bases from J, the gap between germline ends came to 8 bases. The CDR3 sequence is CASSYALSSYEQYF. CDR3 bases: TGTGCCAGCAGTTACGCCCTGAGCTCCTACGAGCAGTACTTC.

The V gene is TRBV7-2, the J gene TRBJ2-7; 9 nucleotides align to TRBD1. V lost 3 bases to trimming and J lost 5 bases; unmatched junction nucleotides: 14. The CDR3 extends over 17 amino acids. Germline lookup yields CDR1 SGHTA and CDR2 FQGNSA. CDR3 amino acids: CASSLVGSGTGRHEQYF. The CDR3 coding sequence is TGTGCCAGCAGCTTGGTGGGGTCCGGGACAGGGAGACACGAGCAGTACTTC.

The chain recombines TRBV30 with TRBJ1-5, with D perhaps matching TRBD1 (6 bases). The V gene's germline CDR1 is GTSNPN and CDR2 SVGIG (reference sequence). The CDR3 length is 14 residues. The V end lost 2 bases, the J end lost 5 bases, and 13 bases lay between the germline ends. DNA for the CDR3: TGTGCCTGGAGTACCGGGACAACCGATCAGCCCCAGCATTTT. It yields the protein CAWSTGTTDQPQHF. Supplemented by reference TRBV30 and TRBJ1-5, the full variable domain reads SQTIHQWPATLVQPVGSPLSLECTVEGTSNPNLYWYRQAAGRGLQLLFYSVGIGQISSEVPQNLSASRPQDRQFILSSKKLLLSDSGFYLCAWSTGTTDQPQHFGDGTRLSIL.

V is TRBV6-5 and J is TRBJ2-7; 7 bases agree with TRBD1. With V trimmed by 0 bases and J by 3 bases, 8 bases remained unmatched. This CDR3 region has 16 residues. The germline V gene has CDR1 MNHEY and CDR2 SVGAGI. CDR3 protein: CASSYSTGDSHYEQYF. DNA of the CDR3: TGTGCCAGCAGTTACTCGACCGGGGACAGCCACTACGAGCAGTACTTC.

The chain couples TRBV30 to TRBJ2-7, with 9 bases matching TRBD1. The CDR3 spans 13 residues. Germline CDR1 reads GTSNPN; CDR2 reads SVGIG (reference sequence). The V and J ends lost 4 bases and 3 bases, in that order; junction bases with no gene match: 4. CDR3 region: CAWKGQGIYEQYF. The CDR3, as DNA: TGTGCCTGGAAAGGACAGGGGATCTACGAGCAGTACTTC.

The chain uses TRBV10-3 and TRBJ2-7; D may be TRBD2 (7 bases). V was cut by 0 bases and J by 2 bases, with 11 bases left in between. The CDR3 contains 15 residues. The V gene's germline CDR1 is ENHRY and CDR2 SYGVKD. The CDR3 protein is CAISESGGRTYEQYF. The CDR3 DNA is TGTGCCATCAGTGAGTCGGGGGGGCGTACCTACGAGCAGTACTTC.

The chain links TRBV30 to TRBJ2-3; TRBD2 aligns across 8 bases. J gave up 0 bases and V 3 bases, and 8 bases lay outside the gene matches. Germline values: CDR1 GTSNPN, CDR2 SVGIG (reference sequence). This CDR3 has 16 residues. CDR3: CAWRTIAGKSTDTQYF. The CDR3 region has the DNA TGTGCCTGGAGGACCATAGCGGGAAAAAGCACAGATACGCAGTATTTT.

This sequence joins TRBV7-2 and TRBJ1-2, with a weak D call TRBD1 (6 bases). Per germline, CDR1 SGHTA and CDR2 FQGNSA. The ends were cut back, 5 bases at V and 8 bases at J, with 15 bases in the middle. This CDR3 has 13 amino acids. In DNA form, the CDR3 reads TGTGCCAGCAGCCAACAACAGGGAAACGGCTACACCTTC. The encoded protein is CASSQQQGNGYTF.

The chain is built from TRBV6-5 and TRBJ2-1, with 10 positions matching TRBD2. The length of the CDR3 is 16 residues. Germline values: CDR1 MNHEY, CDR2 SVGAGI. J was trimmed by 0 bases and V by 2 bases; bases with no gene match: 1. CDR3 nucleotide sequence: TGTGCCAGCAGTTACGCTAGCGGGAGCTCCTACAATGAGCAGTTCTTC. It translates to CASSYASGSSYNEQFF.

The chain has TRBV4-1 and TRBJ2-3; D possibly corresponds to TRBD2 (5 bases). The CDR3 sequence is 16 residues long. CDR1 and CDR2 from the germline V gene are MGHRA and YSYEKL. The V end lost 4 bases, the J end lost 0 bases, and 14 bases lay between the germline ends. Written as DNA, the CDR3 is TGCGCCAGCAGCCGCACAGCTAGCTATAGCACAGATACGCAGTATTTT. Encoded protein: CASSRTASYSTDTQYF.

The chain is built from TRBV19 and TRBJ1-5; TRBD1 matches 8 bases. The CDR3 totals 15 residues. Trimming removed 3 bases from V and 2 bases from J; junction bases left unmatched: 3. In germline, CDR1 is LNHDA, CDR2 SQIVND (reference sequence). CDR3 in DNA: TGTGCCAGTAGTATGACAGGGGCGGGCAATCAGCCCCAGCATTTT. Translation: CASSMTGAGNQPQHF.

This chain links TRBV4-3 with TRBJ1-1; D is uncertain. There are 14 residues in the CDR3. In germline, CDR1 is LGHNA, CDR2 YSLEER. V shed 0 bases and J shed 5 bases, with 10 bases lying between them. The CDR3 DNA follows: TGCGCCAGCAGCCAAGATGCAGTCGGGACTGAAGCTTTCTTT. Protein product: CASSQDAVGTEAFF.

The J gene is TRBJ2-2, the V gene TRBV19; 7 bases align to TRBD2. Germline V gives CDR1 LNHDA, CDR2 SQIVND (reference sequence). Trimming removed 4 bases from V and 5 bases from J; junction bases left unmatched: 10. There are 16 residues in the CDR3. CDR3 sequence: CASSKGVGLETGELFF. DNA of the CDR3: TGTGCCAGTAGTAAAGGTGTTGGACTAGAGACCGGGGAGCTGTTTTTT.